Following are 29 T cell receptor beta chains from one sample sequenced in a study of early T cells in non-severe SARS-CoV-2 infection. A single record per CDR3 protein comes from TCRdb applying MiXCR to the 5' RACE reads. Seen here are approximately 32,000 distinct CDR3 sequences, around 7% observed once, and the top ten hold about two fifths. Sequenced sample: whole blood. Receptors originate from an adult who was a healthcare worker with PCR-confirmed SARS-CoV-2 infection or an uninfected control (not recorded which).

This clonotype was counted at least ten times. The chain has TRBV13 and TRBJ2-6; TRBD2 matches 8 bases. Trimming took 5 bases from V and 4 from J; bases not matched to a gene: 7. The CDR3 contains 16 residues. Germline CDR1 PRHDT, CDR2 FYEKMQ (reference sequence). In DNA form, the CDR3 reads TGTGCCAGCAGCACCTTCCGACTAGCGGGGGCCAACGTCCTGACTTTC. It is translated as CASSTFRLAGANVLTF.

CDR3 coding DNA: TGTGCCAGCTCCTTGTTTGGGTATAATAAAGCTTTCTTT. The encoded protein is CASSLFGYNKAFF. The J gene is TRBJ1-1, the V gene TRBV12-3 or TRBV12-4; no firm D call. V was pared by 8 bases and J by 9 bases, with 19 bases between. The CDR3 is 13 residues long.

This clonotype was observed many times. V is TRBV5-5 and J is TRBJ1-1; TRBD1 is a possible D gene (6 bases). This CDR3 contains 17 residues. Germline V gene data show CDR1 as SGHKS and CDR2 as YYEKEE (reference sequence). The ends were cut back, 4 bases at V and 0 bases at J, with 19 bases in the middle. CDR3 bases: TGTGCCAGCAGCCTCGTCCATAACAGGGATGTGAACACTGAAGCTTTCTTT. It is translated as CASSLVHNRDVNTEAFF.

At least ten counts were recorded for this clonotype. J is TRBJ2-5 and V is TRBV9; 8 nucleotides agree with TRBD2. The trim removed 1 base at V and 0 bases at J, leaving 5 bases unmatched. The CDR3 loop spans 16 amino acids. The germline CDR1 and CDR2 sequences are SGDLS and YYNGEE. CDR3 sequence reads: CASSVNPAGDQETQYF. The CDR3 region has the DNA TGTGCCAGCAGCGTAAATCCAGCGGGGGACCAAGAGACCCAGTACTTC.

This clonotype was picked up one time. This may come from a read error, since a much larger clone is one base off. Since the CDR3 does not end with the conserved phenylalanine or tryptophan, this likely comes from a read error. The chain is built from TRBV7-3 and TRBJ2-1; the match to TRBD2 covers 7 bases. From germline, CDR1 is SGHTA and CDR2 FQGTGA. The CDR3 is made up of 14 amino acids. With 5 bases clipped from V and 5 bases from J, the junction kept 6 bases outside the gene matches. CDR3 nucleotide sequence: TGTGCCAGCAGCACTCAGCGGGAAGACAATGAGCAGTTCTTA. Encoded protein: CASSTQREDNEQFL.

Remarks on this clonotype: Just one base apart from a much larger clone, this may be a read error. The chain combines TRBV27 with TRBJ2-2; D unclear. CDR1 is MNHEY and CDR2 is SMNVEV in the germline V gene (reference sequence). CDR3 length: 11 residues. V shed 3 bases and J shed 6 bases, with 2 bases lying between them. The CDR3 loop reads CASSFSGELFF. DNA of the CDR3: TGTGCCAGCAGTTTTTCCGGGGAGCTGTTTTTT.

This clonotype showed up many times. The genes are TRBV4-1 and TRBJ2-3, with 7 positions matching TRBD2. From germline, CDR1 is MGHRA and CDR2 YSYEKL. The CDR3 contains 14 residues. V lost 4 bases to trimming and J lost 1 base; unmatched junction nucleotides: 2. This CDR3 reads CASSRAGGTDTQYF. The CDR3 DNA follows: TGCGCCAGCAGCCGCGCGGGAGGCACAGATACGCAGTATTTT.

The chain combines TRBV10-3 with TRBJ2-7; D is ambiguous. This CDR3 has 11 amino acids. The V and J ends lost 10 bases and 7 bases respectively, with 14 bases between them. Germline values: CDR1 ENHRY, CDR2 SYGVKD. This chain's CDR3 is CATALHEEQYF. For the CDR3, the DNA is TGTGCCACCGCACTCCACGAGGAGCAGTACTTC.

This clonotype was counted many times. In DNA, the CDR3 is TGTGCCAGCAGTTCACCGGGACAGGGGGCTGAGGAGCAGTACTTC. Encoded protein: CASSSPGQGAEEQYF. The V and J genes are TRBV6-2 or TRBV6-3 and TRBJ2-7, with 12 bases matching TRBD1. The germline gives CDR1 MNHEY, CDR2 SVGEGT. CDR3 length: 15 residues. Trimming took 4 bases from V and 7 from J; bases not matched to a gene: 8.

This clonotype was observed at least ten times. The V gene is TRBV19, the J gene TRBJ2-7; D is possibly TRBD2 (6 bases). CDR3 length: 15 residues. Trimming pared 1 base from V and 2 bases from J, leaving 12 bases between. Germline CDR1 is LNHDA and CDR2 is SQIVND (reference sequence). For the CDR3, the DNA is TGTGCCAGTAGTATAGCTCTAGCGAGCGCCTACGAGCAGTACTTC. Translated, it gives CASSIALASAYEQYF.

The J gene is TRBJ1-2, the V gene TRBV4-3; 7 bases align to TRBD1. Unmatched junction bases numbered 6, after V lost 0 bases and J lost 2 bases. There are 16 residues in the CDR3. Germline V CDR1 and CDR2: LGHNA, YSLEER. The CDR3 spells CASSQDPGRGNYGYTF. CDR3 DNA: TGCGCCAGCAGCCAAGATCCTGGCAGGGGGAACTATGGCTACACCTTC.

A few counts support this clonotype. The V call is TRBV7-2, the J call TRBJ2-7, with D maybe TRBD2 (5 bases). Trimming pared 2 bases from V and 2 bases from J, leaving 10 bases between. The CDR3 contains 14 residues. From germline, CDR1 is SGHTA and CDR2 FQGNSA. CDR3 sequence: CASSLNSAAYEQYF. In DNA form, the CDR3 reads TGTGCCAGCAGCTTAAATAGCGCGGCCTACGAGCAGTACTTC.

A few counts support this clonotype. The chain combines TRBV11-2 with TRBJ1-1; no reliable D call. Germline CDR1 SGHAT, CDR2 FQNNGV. V was trimmed by 1 base and J by 6 bases, leaving 12 bases between them. The CDR3 loop spans 14 amino acids. CDR3: CASSLVMVGAEAFF. CDR3 coding DNA: TGTGCCAGCAGCTTAGTTATGGTCGGGGCTGAAGCTTTCTTT.

In this sample, this clonotype turned up many times. The CDR3 reads CSARVTGTGSYNEQFF. CDR3 DNA: TGCAGTGCTAGAGTCACCGGGACAGGATCCTACAATGAGCAGTTCTTC. The rearrangement uses TRBV20-1 and TRBJ2-1, with 8 bases identical to TRBD1. CDR1 is DFQATT and CDR2 is SNEGSKA in the germline V gene (reference sequence). The J segment lost 1 base and the V segment lost 1 base, leaving 6 bases of the junction unmatched. The length of the CDR3 is 16 residues.

This clonotype was seen ten or more times. This chain joins TRBV20-1 and TRBJ2-3, with 7 bases fitting TRBD2. CDR3 length equals 14 residues. Unmatched junction bases numbered 8, after V lost 6 bases and J lost 2 bases. Germline V gene sequence: CDR1 DFQATT, CDR2 SNEGSKA (reference sequence). This CDR3 is CSAPVAGATDTQYF. The CDR3 DNA reads TGCAGTGCACCGGTGGCGGGAGCCACAGATACGCAGTATTTT.

This chain uses TRBV10-3 with TRBJ2-3; 9 positions match TRBD2. V lost 1 base and J lost 5; bases outside the gene matches: 10. The CDR3 is 17 amino acids. The germline CDR1 and CDR2 sequences are ENHRY and SYGVKD. CDR3 loop: CAISEFSGSVSQDTQYF. CDR3 sequence (DNA): TGTGCCATCAGTGAGTTTAGCGGGAGTGTATCTCAAGATACGCAGTATTTT.

The V and J genes are TRBV11-2 and TRBJ2-5; 7 bases map to TRBD1. Germline lookup yields CDR1 SGHAT and CDR2 FQNNGV. The CDR3 has 15 residues. Trimming took 5 bases from V and 0 from J; bases not matched to a gene: 6. CDR3 protein: CASSTQQGYQETQYF. Here the CDR3 DNA reads TGTGCCAGCAGCACCCAACAGGGGTACCAAGAGACCCAGTACTTC. Based on the CDR3 plus reference TRBV11-2 and TRBJ2-5, the full variable domain is EAGVAQSPRYKIIEKRQSVAFWCNPISGHATLYWYQQILGQGPKLLIQFQNNGVVDDSQLPKDRFSAERLKGVDSTLKIQPAKLEDSAVYLCASSTQQGYQETQYFGPGTRLLVL.

This clonotype was recorded many times. This CDR3 is CASSARRTGDEKLFF. For the CDR3, the DNA is TGTGCCAGCAGCGCCCGGAGGACAGGGGATGAAAAACTGTTTTTT. The V gene is TRBV7-8, the J gene TRBJ1-4, with 9 bases fitting TRBD1. The CDR3 length is 15 residues. Per germline, CDR1 SGHVS and CDR2 FQNEAQ. Germline trimming cut 5 bases from V and 6 bases from J; bases unmatched to any gene: 7.

The chain links TRBV4-3 to TRBJ2-1, with TRBD2 identical over 8 bases. Germline CDR1 LGHNA, CDR2 YSLEER. CDR3 size: 14 residues. Trimming at V came to 1 base and at J to 7 bases, leaving 3 bases not matched to a gene. The CDR3: CASSQVGGGNEQFF. DNA of the CDR3: TGCGCCAGCAGCCAAGTGGGCGGGGGGAATGAGCAGTTCTTC.

The table lists this clonotype with many counts. The rearrangement links TRBV6-2 or TRBV6-3 to TRBJ2-1; D might be TRBD2 (7 bases). Trimming shortened V by 2 bases and J by 5 bases, and 13 bases separated the two germline ends. The CDR3 runs 15 residues. CDR1 is MNHEY and CDR2 is SVGEGT in the germline V gene. The CDR3 nucleotides are TGTGCCAGCAGTTACACGGGGGGCTCTCACAATGAGCAGTTCTTC. Translation gives CASSYTGGSHNEQFF.

This clonotype turned up a few times. This rearrangement joins TRBV18 to TRBJ2-7, with TRBD2 matching over 11 bases. CDR1 is KGHSH and CDR2 is LQKENI in the germline V gene. V trimming: 2 bases; J trimming: 2 bases; junction bases outside the gene matches: 5. The CDR3 length is 16 residues. As DNA, the CDR3 is TGTGCCAGCTCACCAATAGCGGGGGGGACCACCTACGAGCAGTACTTC. Translated: CASSPIAGGTTYEQYF. The complete variable domain, with remaining parts taken from reference TRBV18 and TRBJ2-7, reads NAGVMQNPRHLVRRRGQEARLRCSPMKGHSHVYWYRQLPEEGLKFMVYLQKENIIDESGMPKERFSAEFPKEGPSILRIQQVVRGDSAAYFCASSPIAGGTTYEQYFGPGTRLTVT.

The sample holds a few counts of this clonotype. The V gene is TRBV5-1, the J gene TRBJ1-5; D gene ambiguous. CDR1 is SGHRS and CDR2 is YFSETQ in the germline V gene. V dropped 4 bases and J dropped 1 base, with 6 bases sitting between them. The CDR3 has 13 residues. In DNA form, the CDR3 reads TGCGCCAGCAGCCAGGACAGCAATCAGCCCCAGCATTTT. This codes for CASSQDSNQPQHF.

V and J are TRBV7-2 and TRBJ2-3; the D gene is possibly TRBD2 (5 bases). V shed 4 bases and J shed 2 bases, with 13 bases lying between them. The CDR3 is made up of 15 amino acids. CDR1 is SGHTA, CDR2 FQGNSA, per germline. The CDR3 DNA sequence: TGTGCCAGCAGCTGGCGGGCCGGAGACACAGATACGCAGTATTTT. Translation gives CASSWRAGDTDTQYF.

A few counts support this clonotype. The chain recombines TRBV27 with TRBJ2-7; D is tentatively TRBD1 or TRBD2 (6 bases each). The CDR3 is made up of 17 amino acids. Looked up from germline, CDR1 is MNHEY and CDR2 is SMNVEV (reference sequence). Trimming removed 5 bases at V and 0 bases at J, with 20 bases between. The CDR3 spells CASSPRIGGGSSYEQYF. The CDR3 bases are TGTGCCAGCAGTCCCCGTATTGGAGGGGGTTCCTCCTACGAGCAGTACTTC.

This clonotype was detected many times. The chain employs TRBV6-1 and TRBJ1-2; possible D gene TRBD1, 5 bases. The CDR3 is 17 residues long. V was shortened by 2 bases and J by 4 bases, with 20 bases between the two germline ends. CDR1 MNHNS and CDR2 SASEGT come from the germline V gene. CDR3 in DNA: TGTGCCAGCAGTGAATGGGGGAGTCAACAATCCCCCTATGGCTACACCTTC. Translated: CASSEWGSQQSPYGYTF.

The J gene is TRBJ1-2, the V gene TRBV4-3; D is perhaps TRBD1 (6 bases). V was pared by 1 base and J by 2 bases, with 11 bases between. The germline V gene encodes CDR1 LGHNA and CDR2 YSLEER. The CDR3 totals 15 residues. The CDR3, as DNA: TGCGCCAGCAGCCAAGCGGACAGCGGAAACTATGGCTACACCTTC. Its protein is CASSQADSGNYGYTF.

This clonotype was picked up many times. V gene TRBV5-6 combines with J gene TRBJ1-6, with TRBD1 identical over 9 bases. This CDR3 has 18 residues. Germline V gives CDR1 SGHDT, CDR2 YYEEEE. Trimming at V came to 0 bases and at J to 7 bases, leaving 11 bases not matched to a gene. The CDR3 sequence: CASSLEGQGRTWNSPLHF. CDR3 nucleotides: TGTGCCAGCAGCTTGGAAGGACAGGGGCGAACATGGAATTCACCCCTCCACTTT.

This clonotype was counted a few times. The chain recombines TRBV20-1 with TRBJ2-1; tentative D call: TRBD1 (6 bases). There are 11 residues in the CDR3. Trimming removed 5 bases at V and 7 bases at J, with 9 bases between. Germline CDR1 DFQATT, CDR2 SNEGSKA (reference sequence). The CDR3 coding sequence is TGCAGTGCTCATAGGGGGAATGAGCAGTTCTTC. Its protein product is CSAHRGNEQFF.

This chain links TRBV7-3 with TRBJ2-1, with D uncertain. The CDR3 contains 13 residues. CDR1 SGHTA and CDR2 FQGTGA come from the germline V gene. Between the trimmed V and J ends, which lost 5 bases and 4 bases, there was a span of 9 bases. CDR3 coding DNA: TGTGCCAGCAGCCGTGAGACTTACAATGAGCAGTTCTTC. Encoded protein: CASSRETYNEQFF.